This T cell receptor (beta chain) is from a study of blood T cell repertoires in COVID-19. Turning to the study itself: Samples taken during acute and convalescent COVID-19 were collected in the United States, Italy and Spain. From T cells, B-cell-depleted T cells, or PBMCs came the material, which was cDNA or gDNA.

Per the authors' pipeline: Estimation of nucleated cell counts was performed using reference gene primer amplification. Libraries were prepared by immunoSEQ multiplex PCR; TCRdb keeps only in-frame clonotypes and omits some of them. That table furnishes V, J and clone size, whereas the DNA furnished D and trimming. This sample has around 180,000 clones, with around 90% found just once. The CDR3 runs to 15 residues. Germline CDR1 and CDR2: MNHEY and SVGAGI. After removal of 5 bases from V and 3 bases from J, the junction contained 6 bases not matched to a gene. J is TRBJ1-3 and V is TRBV6-5; 8 bases are a match to TRBD1. Specimen: peripheral blood. The TCR sequence derives from a man in his 60s with acute or convalescent COVID-19. CDR3 loop: CASSRGQGGGNTIYF. Written as DNA, the CDR3 is TGTGCCAGCAGTCGCGGACAGGGCGGTGGAAACACCATATATTTT.